This T cell receptor (beta chain) was identified in a study of OX40 agonist ivuxolimab in advanced cancers. In the study overall: A diagnosis of hepatocellular carcinoma, melanoma, renal cell or head and neck cancer was present in dose-escalation patients. Whole-study findings and limits: On average, CD8+ T cells showed a greater number of expanded clones than CD4+. Dosing at 0.1 to 3.0 mg/kg was accompanied by clonal expansion of CD4+ and CD8+ blood T cells by week 6.

The protocol was immunoSEQ multiplex PCR, while the TCRdb copy is restricted to in-frame clones and leaves out a portion. The sample holds 60,000 to 90,000 clones, 80% to 90% seen once. A few counts support this clone. Its target is not known. Germline lookup yields CDR1 SGHDT and CDR2 YYEEEE. Trimming stripped 4 bases from V and 4 bases from J, with 18 bases between. The CDR3 is made up of 15 amino acids. The clonotype originates from an adult with an advanced solid tumor such as melanoma, head and neck, liver or kidney cancer. The source was CD4+ or CD8+ T cells sorted from blood, collected in a trial of the OX40 agonist ivuxolimab. The gene calls are TRBV5-6 and TRBJ2-7; D is possibly TRBD1 or TRBD2 (5 bases each). The CDR3 bases are TGTGCCAGCAGCACTCCCGGGACGGGTAATTACGAGCAGTACTTC. It encodes CASSTPGTGNYEQYF.